The clone carrying this T cell receptor beta chain was observed many times. No antigen is known for it. Unique molecular identifiers were used to barcode this TCRbeta library. From the PCR reads, TCRdb called clonotypes with MiXCR, one entry per CDR3 protein. The table includes 400,000 to 550,000 distinct CDR3 sequences, roughly 10% detected once. CDR3 size: 15 residues. V was shortened by 1 base and J by 2 bases, with 10 bases between the two germline ends. CDR1 is SGHRS, CDR2 YFSETQ, per germline. These data belong to a study of T-cell reconstitution after alpha-beta-depleted transplantation in children. Regarding the study as a whole: T-cell counts and diversity at one year following transplant were attributed mainly to newly produced T cells. As was reported, about two months after transplant, alpha-beta T cells came from several hundred expanded graft clones. Some patients' high day-60 TCRbeta diversity was attributed to recipient cells surviving conditioning.

This rearrangement joins TRBV5-1 to TRBJ2-1; TRBD1 might be the D (6 bases). The clonotype was recovered from a child younger than 10 with inherited bone marrow failure, due to receive a stem cell transplant. Source: PBMCs, taken before TCRalphabeta/CD19-depleted stem cell transplant. CDR3 bases: TGCGCCAGCAGCTTGACAGGGATGACCTACAATGAGCAGTTCTTC. As protein: CASSLTGMTYNEQFF.